These 16 T cell receptor beta chains were all obtained from the same sample, sequenced in a study of beta chain features in type 1 diabetes. Points from the study as a whole: Moderate yet significant TCRB CDR3 shortening was seen in Type 1 diabetes patients in all four CD4+ subsets.

For these TCRs, the target antigens are not known. Expressed TCRB transcripts were sequenced after all isolated RNA was converted to cDNA. Assay: immunoSEQ multiplex PCR; the TCRdb copy retains only in-frame clones and omits some. The table has 550,000 to 850,000 clones, 13% seen once. The sample taken for sequencing was naive CD4+ T cells from blood. All receptors derive from a man aged 18 to 29 with type 1 diabetes.

The rearrangement joins TRBV18 to TRBJ2-5; 9 nucleotides agree with TRBD2. V lost 4 bases to trimming and J lost 3 bases; unmatched junction nucleotides: 6. CDR3 length: 15 residues. Germline V gives CDR1 KGHSH, CDR2 LQKENI. The CDR3 loop reads CASSQRASGEETQYF. The CDR3 nucleotides read TGTGCCAGCTCACAACGGGCTAGCGGGGAAGAGACCCAGTACTTC.

This clone was seen a few times. The genes are TRBV6-6 and TRBJ2-1, with TRBD1 matching over 12 bases. CDR3 size: 15 residues. Germline assignment: CDR1 MNHNY and CDR2 SVGAGI (reference sequence). Trimming at V came to 6 bases and at J to 9 bases, leaving 9 bases not matched to a gene. CDR3 sequence (DNA): TGTGCCAGCAGACCGGGACAGGGGGCCGGGGTTGAGCAGTTCTTC. Its translation is CASRPGQGAGVEQFF.

V gene TRBV2 combines with J gene TRBJ2-1, with D possibly matching TRBD2 (5 bases). The ends were cut back, 1 base at V and 10 bases at J, with 17 bases in the middle. Germline CDR1 and CDR2: SNHLY and FYNNEI. The CDR3 has 15 residues. CDR3 amino acids: CASSEGHLGRGEQFF. The CDR3 bases are TGTGCCAGCAGTGAAGGGCACCTCGGCCGCGGGGAGCAGTTCTTC.

A note on this clone: Relative to the germline gene, one junction end is altered; a read error may explain this. The chain carries TRBV27 and TRBJ2-2; weak D call: TRBD1 (6 bases). The CDR3 spans 13 residues. Germline CDR1 MNHEY, CDR2 SMNVEV (reference sequence). The chain's CDR3 is CATSRQVAGELFF. The CDR3 DNA follows: TGTGCCACCAGTCGACAGGTAGCCGGGGAGCTGTTTTTT.

The chain uses TRBV27 and TRBJ1-1; TRBD1 might be the D (6 bases). V was cut by 7 bases and J by 4 bases, with 16 bases left in between. The length of the CDR3 is 14 residues. The germline V gene has CDR1 MNHEY and CDR2 SMNVEV (reference sequence). CDR3 sequence: CASNTQGWGTEAFF. The CDR3 nucleotides are TGTGCCAGCAACACACAGGGTTGGGGCACTGAAGCTTTCTTT.

Remarks on this clone: The same CDR3 also results from other DNA sequences found in this sample. The rearrangement joins TRBV5-1 to TRBJ2-3; D call uncertain. Per the germline V gene, CDR1 is SGHRS and CDR2 is YFSETQ. V lost 0 bases to trimming and J lost 6 bases, with 5 bases between them. The CDR3 length is 12 residues. The CDR3 is CASSLAEDTQYF. The DNA for the CDR3 is TGCGCCAGCAGCTTGGCCGAGGATACGCAGTATTTT.

V gene TRBV4-1 combines with J gene TRBJ2-3; TRBD2 matches at 7 bases. This CDR3 region has 15 residues. Germline-derived CDR1 and CDR2 are MGHRA and YSYEKL. V gave up 1 base and J gave up 1 base; unmatched junction bases: 2. CDR3 sequence: CASSQGSGGTDTQYF. Here the CDR3 DNA reads TGCGCCAGCAGCCAAGGAAGCGGGGGCACAGATACGCAGTATTTT.

This clone was observed a handful of times. The chain combines TRBV7-9 with TRBJ2-6; a weak D match, TRBD1 (5 bases). CDR1 and CDR2 (germline): SEHNR, FQNEAQ (reference sequence). CDR3 size: 16 residues. Trimming pared 4 bases from V and 6 bases from J, leaving 16 bases between. In nucleotides, the CDR3 is TGTGCCAGCAGCTCTTTTACGACAGTCGAGGCCAACGTCCTGACTTTC. Translated, it gives CASSSFTTVEANVLTF.

This clone was recorded only once. This chain connects TRBV4-1 to TRBJ2-5, with 8 bases lining up with TRBD2. Trimming took 1 base from V and 7 from J; bases not matched to a gene: 14. CDR1 and CDR2 from the germline V gene are MGHRA and YSYEKL. The CDR3 is 17 residues long. The chain's CDR3 is CASSQVPAGGAPGTQYF. The CDR3 nucleotides are TGCGCCAGCAGCCAAGTGCCTGCGGGGGGTGCCCCGGGGACCCAGTACTTC.

The V and J genes are TRBV27 and TRBJ2-1; 7 positions agree with TRBD1. V lost 5 bases and J lost 3; bases outside the gene matches: 7. CDR1 is MNHEY and CDR2 is SMNVEV in the germline V gene (reference sequence). The CDR3 has 15 amino acids. The CDR3 loop reads CASSRQGEFYNEQFF. The CDR3 DNA sequence: TGTGCCAGCAGTAGACAGGGAGAGTTCTACAATGAGCAGTTCTTC.

This clone turned up a few times. The chain recombines TRBV7-9 with TRBJ2-3; D is possibly TRBD2 (7 bases). Germline V gene data show CDR1 as SEHNR and CDR2 as FQNEAQ (reference sequence). Trimming stripped 7 bases from V and 3 bases from J, with 17 bases between. The CDR3 has 15 amino acids. This CDR3 is CASIGYGGPTDTQYF. The CDR3 coding sequence is TGTGCCAGCATCGGGTACGGGGGGCCAACAGATACGCAGTATTTT.

In this sample, this clone turned up a few times. Its ends do not fully match the called genes, so a read error is possible. J is TRBJ1-2 and V is TRBV29-1; D perhaps matches TRBD1 (6 bases). In germline, CDR1 is SQVTM, CDR2 ANQGSEA. The CDR3 runs to 14 residues. The CDR3 here is CSVEVGAANYGYTF. CDR3 sequence (DNA): TGCAGCGTCGAAGTGGGGGCAGCTAACTATGGCTACACCTTC.

A few counts support this clone. The chain is built from TRBV30 and TRBJ2-7; TRBD1 or TRBD2 may be the D gene (5 bases each). The CDR3 loop spans 14 amino acids. V lost 4 bases, J lost 3 bases, and 16 bases lay in between. The germline gives CDR1 GTSNPN, CDR2 SVGIG (reference sequence). CDR3 in amino acids: CAWNIGPGSYEQYF. The CDR3 DNA sequence: TGTGCCTGGAATATTGGTCCAGGGAGCTACGAGCAGTACTTC.

Remarks on this clone: Within the sample, other DNA sequences also encode this same CDR3. The chain is built from TRBV29-1 and TRBJ1-2; 7 bases are shared with TRBD1. V lost 6 bases, J lost 3 bases, and 1 base stayed unmatched. CDR1 is SQVTM and CDR2 is ANQGSEA in the germline V gene. The CDR3 covers 11 residues. The CDR3 coding sequence is TGCAGCGTCGACAGGGACTATGGCTACACCTTC. As protein: CSVDRDYGYTF.

This clone has more than one count but fewer than ten. Other DNA sequences in the sample encode the same CDR3. The V call is TRBV11-1, the J call TRBJ2-1; D is ambiguous. The germline V gene encodes CDR1 SGHAT and CDR2 FQDESV (reference sequence). Trimming removed 0 bases at V and 4 bases at J, with 4 bases between. The CDR3 sequence is 13 residues long. CDR3 residues: CASSLATYNEQFF. Here the CDR3 DNA reads TGTGCCAGCAGCTTAGCTACGTACAATGAGCAGTTCTTC.

V gene TRBV4-2 combines with J gene TRBJ2-7; the D gene is possibly TRBD2 (6 bases). Trimming removed 0 bases at V and 4 bases at J, with 16 bases between. CDR3 length: 16 residues. In germline, CDR1 is LGHNA, CDR2 YNFKEQ. The CDR3 coding sequence is TGTGCCAGCAGCCAAGAAACGACCAAGGGACTTTACGAGCAGTACTTC. It yields the protein CASSQETTKGLYEQYF.